This T cell receptor beta chain was retrieved from a study of blood T cells in healthy people across ages. Study-wide results and limits: Higher diversity, along with more naive CD4+ cells, distinguished long-lived donors from aged donors. Using unsorted PBMCs precluded a conclusive naive versus antigen-experienced comparison.

The germline gives CDR1 MGHRA, CDR2 YSYEKL. This CDR3 contains 19 residues. The V and J ends lost 0 bases and 5 bases, in that order; junction bases with no gene match: 11. The sample holds a few counts of this clonotype. Its cognate antigen is unknown. Healthy Caucasian individuals from Russia aged about 6 to 90 served as donors. Each donor had 9 to 10 milliliters of peripheral blood drawn. PCR was performed a second time for about 6 to 12 cycles using a sample-barcoded 5' primer and a J-beta primer mix. One entry per CDR3 protein results from TCRdb running MiXCR on the 5' RACE reads. The repertoire includes 630,000 or so distinct CDR3 sequences, 25% to 35% of them detected once, and around a sixth sits in the top ten.

This clonotype was obtained from a woman of 80 years or more in good health. The chain carries TRBV4-1 and TRBJ1-6; 9 nucleotides agree with TRBD1. Material for sequencing was blood. CDR3: CASSQERTGVSGNNSPLHF. The CDR3 DNA reads TGCGCCAGCAGCCAAGAAAGGACAGGGGTCTCTGGAAATAATTCACCCCTCCACTTT.